This TCR beta chain was captured by sequencing in a study of Graves' ophthalmopathy and Graves' hyperthyroidism. Germline CDR1 reads MGHRA; CDR2 reads YSYEKL. The CDR3 contains 17 residues. The J segment lost 1 base and the V segment lost 3 bases, leaving 7 bases of the junction unmatched. Broader study findings: Blood also carried most expanded thyroid clonotypes exceeding 0.001 frequency.

RNA served as the template for amplifying TCR beta CDR3 regions. The workflow started with a first-round RT-PCR run with HTBI primers and then moved on to a second-round multiplex PCR. TCRdb re-called the multiplex PCR reads through MiXCR, storing one row per CDR3 protein. The data contain about 370,000 distinct CDR3 sequences, 15% to 20% of them singletons. This clonotype was seen ten or more times. What it recognizes is unknown. This chain joins TRBV4-1 and TRBJ2-5; 11 bases fit TRBD2. This TCR came from an adult woman with stable Graves' hyperthyroidism. Sequenced input: peripheral blood. For the CDR3, the DNA is TGCGCCAGCAGCCAGTCCCTAGCGGGAGGTTTCCAAGAGACCCAGTACTTC. Translation gives CASSQSLAGGFQETQYF.